This record concerns one T cell receptor beta chain sequence. Its specificity is unknown. TCRdb passed the multiplex PCR reads through MiXCR, listing each CDR3 protein once. The sample shows over 250,000 distinct CDR3 sequences, over 25% of them seen only once. Trimming pared 0 bases from V and 11 bases from J, leaving 8 bases between. This CDR3 is built from 12 residues. CDR1 is KGHDR and CDR2 is SFDVKD in the germline V gene. The data were obtained in a study of breast tumors, draining lymph nodes, adjacent tissues. Samples came from axillary lymph nodes draining the breast cancer. Study-wide results and caveats: The lymph node origin of tumor T cells was framed as consistent with a hypothesis, not demonstrated. Tumors had less TCR diversity than lymph nodes, more than nontumor tissue.

The sequence came from a female donor with breast cancer. Some clones in this sample may be carry-over from other donors' samples. The rearrangement joins TRBV24-1 to TRBJ2-3; D ambiguous. The sample comprised axillary lymph node tissue. CDR3 in amino acids: CATSDLIDEQYF. The CDR3 coding sequence is TGTGCCACCAGTGATTTGATCGATGAGCAGTATTTT.